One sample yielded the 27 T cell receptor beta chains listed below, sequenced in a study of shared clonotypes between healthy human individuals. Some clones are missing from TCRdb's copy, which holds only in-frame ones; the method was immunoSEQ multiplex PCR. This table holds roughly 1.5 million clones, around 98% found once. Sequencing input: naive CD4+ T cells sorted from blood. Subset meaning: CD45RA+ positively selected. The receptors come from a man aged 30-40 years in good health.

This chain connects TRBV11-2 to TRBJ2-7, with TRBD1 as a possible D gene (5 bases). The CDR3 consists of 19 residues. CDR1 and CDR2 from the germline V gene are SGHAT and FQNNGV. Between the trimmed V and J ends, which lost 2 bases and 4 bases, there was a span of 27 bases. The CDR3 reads CASSLNRKPGSSWAYEQYF. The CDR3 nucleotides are TGTGCCAGCAGCTTAAATCGTAAGCCAGGGTCCTCCTGGGCTTACGAGCAGTACTTC.

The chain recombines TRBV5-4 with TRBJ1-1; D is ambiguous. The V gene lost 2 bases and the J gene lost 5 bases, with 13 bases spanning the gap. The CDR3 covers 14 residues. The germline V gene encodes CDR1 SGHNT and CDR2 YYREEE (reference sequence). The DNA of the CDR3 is TGTGCCAGCAGCTTAAGCCGGGGAGAGACTGAAGCTTTCTTT. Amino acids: CASSLSRGETEAFF.

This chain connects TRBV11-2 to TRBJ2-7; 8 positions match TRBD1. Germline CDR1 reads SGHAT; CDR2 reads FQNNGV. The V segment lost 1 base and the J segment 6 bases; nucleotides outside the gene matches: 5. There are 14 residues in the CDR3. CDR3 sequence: CASSLVGTGLEQYF. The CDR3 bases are TGTGCCAGCAGCTTAGTGGGGACAGGACTCGAGCAGTACTTC.

In nucleotides, the CDR3 is TGTGCCAGCAGTTTAGCGGGAGAGGGGAGGTCCTACGAGCAGTACTTC. This translates into CASSLAGEGRSYEQYF. The genes are TRBV6-5 and TRBJ2-7; 9 nucleotides match TRBD2. CDR1 and CDR2 (germline): MNHEY, SVGAGI. V was pared by 4 bases and J by 1 base, with 8 bases of the junction left unmatched. The CDR3 runs to 16 residues.

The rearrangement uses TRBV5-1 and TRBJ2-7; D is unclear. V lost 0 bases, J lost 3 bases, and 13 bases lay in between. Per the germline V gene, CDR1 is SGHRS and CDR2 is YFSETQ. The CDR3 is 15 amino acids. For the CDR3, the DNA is TGCGCCAGCAGCTTGGGCGGATTGGGGAACTACGAGCAGTACTTC. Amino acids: CASSLGGLGNYEQYF.

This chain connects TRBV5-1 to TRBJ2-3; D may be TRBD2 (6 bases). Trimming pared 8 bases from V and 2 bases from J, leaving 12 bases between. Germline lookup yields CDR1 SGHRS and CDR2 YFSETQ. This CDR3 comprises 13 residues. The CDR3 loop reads CASNSGSTDTQYF. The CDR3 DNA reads TGCGCCAGTAATAGCGGATCCACAGATACGCAGTATTTT.

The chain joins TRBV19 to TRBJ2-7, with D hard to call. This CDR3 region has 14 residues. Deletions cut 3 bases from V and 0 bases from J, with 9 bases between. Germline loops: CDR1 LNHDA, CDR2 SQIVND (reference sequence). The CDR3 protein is CASSITVSSYEQYF. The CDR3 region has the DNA TGTGCCAGTAGTATCACGGTTTCCTCCTACGAGCAGTACTTC.

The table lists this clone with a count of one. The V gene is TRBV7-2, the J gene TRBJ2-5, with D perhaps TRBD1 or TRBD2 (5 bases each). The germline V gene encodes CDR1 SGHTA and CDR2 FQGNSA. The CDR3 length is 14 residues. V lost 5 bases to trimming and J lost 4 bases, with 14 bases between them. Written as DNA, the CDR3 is TGTGCCAGCAGCCGTGGGGGTCGGTTAGAGACCCAGTACTTC. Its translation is CASSRGGRLETQYF.

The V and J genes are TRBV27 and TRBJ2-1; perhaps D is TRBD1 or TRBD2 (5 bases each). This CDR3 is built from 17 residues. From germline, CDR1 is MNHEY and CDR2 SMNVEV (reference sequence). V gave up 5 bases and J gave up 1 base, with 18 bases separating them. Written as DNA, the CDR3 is TGTGCCAGCAGTCCGCTAGGACCGGGACCTTCCTACAATGAGCAGTTCTTC. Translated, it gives CASSPLGPGPSYNEQFF.

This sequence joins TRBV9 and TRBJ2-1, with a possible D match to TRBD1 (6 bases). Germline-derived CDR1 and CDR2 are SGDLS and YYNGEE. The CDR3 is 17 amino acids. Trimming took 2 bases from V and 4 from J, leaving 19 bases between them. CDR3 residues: CASSVTGASPEYNEQFF. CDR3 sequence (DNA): TGTGCCAGCAGCGTGACAGGTGCCTCGCCGGAATACAATGAGCAGTTCTTC.

The CDR3 bases are TGTGCCATCAGTCGGACATCCTCCAATCAGCCCCAGCATTTT. Translation: CAISRTSSNQPQHF. V gene TRBV10-3 combines with J gene TRBJ1-5; possibly TRBD1 for D (5 bases). The V end lost 5 bases, the J end lost 3 bases, and 11 bases lay between the germline ends. There are 14 residues in the CDR3. Germline CDR1 reads ENHRY; CDR2 reads SYGVKD.

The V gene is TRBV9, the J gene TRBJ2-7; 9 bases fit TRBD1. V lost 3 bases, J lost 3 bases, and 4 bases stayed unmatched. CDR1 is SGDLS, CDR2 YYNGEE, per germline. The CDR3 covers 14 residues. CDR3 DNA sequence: TGTGCCAGCAGCGCACAGGGGGCGGTCTACGAGCAGTACTTC. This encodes CASSAQGAVYEQYF. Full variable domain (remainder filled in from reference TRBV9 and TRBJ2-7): DSGVTQTPKHLITATGQRVTLRCSPRSGDLSVYWYQQSLDQGLQFLIQYYNGEERAKGNILERFSAQQFPDLHSELNLSSLELGDSALYFCASSAQGAVYEQYFGPGTRLTVT.

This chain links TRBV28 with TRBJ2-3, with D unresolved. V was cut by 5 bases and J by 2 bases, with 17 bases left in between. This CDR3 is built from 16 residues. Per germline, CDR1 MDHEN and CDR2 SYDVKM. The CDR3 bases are TGTGCCAGCAGTATTCTCGGGCTAACAGACACAGATACGCAGTATTTT. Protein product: CASSILGLTDTDTQYF.

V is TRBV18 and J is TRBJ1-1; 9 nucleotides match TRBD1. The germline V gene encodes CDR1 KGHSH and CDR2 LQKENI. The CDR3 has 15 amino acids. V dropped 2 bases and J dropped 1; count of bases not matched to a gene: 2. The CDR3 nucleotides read TGTGCCAGCTCACCAAAGGGACAGGGGAACACTGAAGCTTTCTTT. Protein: CASSPKGQGNTEAFF.

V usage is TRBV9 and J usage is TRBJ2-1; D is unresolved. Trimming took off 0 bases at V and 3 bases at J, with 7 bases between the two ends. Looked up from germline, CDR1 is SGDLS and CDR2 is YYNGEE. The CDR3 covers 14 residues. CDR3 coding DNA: TGTGCCAGCAGCGTAGGAGAGGACTACAATGAGCAGTTCTTC. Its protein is CASSVGEDYNEQFF.

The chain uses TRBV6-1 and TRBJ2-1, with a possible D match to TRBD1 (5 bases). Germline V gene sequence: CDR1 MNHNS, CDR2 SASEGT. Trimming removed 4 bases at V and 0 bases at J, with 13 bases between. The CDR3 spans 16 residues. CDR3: CASSGRQPSSYNEQFF. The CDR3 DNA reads TGTGCCAGCAGTGGACGACAGCCGAGCTCCTACAATGAGCAGTTCTTC.

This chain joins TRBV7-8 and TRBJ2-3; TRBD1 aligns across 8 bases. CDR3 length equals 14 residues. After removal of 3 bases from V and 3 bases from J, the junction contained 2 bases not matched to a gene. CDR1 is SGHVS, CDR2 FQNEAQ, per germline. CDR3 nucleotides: TGTGCCAGCAGCTTTACAGGGGGGACAGATACGCAGTATTTT. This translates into CASSFTGGTDTQYF.

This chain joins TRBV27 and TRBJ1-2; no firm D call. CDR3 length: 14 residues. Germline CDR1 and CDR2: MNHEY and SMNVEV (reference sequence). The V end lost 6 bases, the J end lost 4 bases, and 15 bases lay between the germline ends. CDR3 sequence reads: CASRAAGFPYGYTF. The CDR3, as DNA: TGTGCCAGCAGGGCAGCCGGGTTCCCCTATGGCTACACCTTC.

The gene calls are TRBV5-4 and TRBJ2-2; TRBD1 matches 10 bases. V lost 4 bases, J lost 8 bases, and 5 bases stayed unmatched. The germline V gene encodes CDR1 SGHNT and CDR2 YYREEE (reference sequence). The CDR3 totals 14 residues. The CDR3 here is CASSAGQGKGELFF. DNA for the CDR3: TGTGCCAGCAGCGCGGGACAGGGGAAGGGGGAGCTGTTTTTT.

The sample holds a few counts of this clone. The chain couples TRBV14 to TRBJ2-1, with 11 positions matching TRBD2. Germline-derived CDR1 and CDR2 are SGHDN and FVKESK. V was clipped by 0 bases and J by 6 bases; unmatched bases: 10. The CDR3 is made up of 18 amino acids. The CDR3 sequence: CASSQDVGSLAGGNEQFF. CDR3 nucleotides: TGTGCCAGCAGCCAAGATGTCGGGTCCCTAGCGGGAGGCAATGAGCAGTTCTTC. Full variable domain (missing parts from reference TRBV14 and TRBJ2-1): EAGVTQFPSHSVIEKGQTVTLRCDPISGHDNLYWYRRVMGKEIKFLLHFVKESKQDESGMPNNRFLAERTGGTYSTLKVQPAELEDSGVYFCASSQDVGSLAGGNEQFFGPGTRLTVL.

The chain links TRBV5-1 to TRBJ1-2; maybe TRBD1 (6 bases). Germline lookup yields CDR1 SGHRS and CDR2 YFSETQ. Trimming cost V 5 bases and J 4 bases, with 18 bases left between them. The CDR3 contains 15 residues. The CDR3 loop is CASSMMGGAGYGYTF. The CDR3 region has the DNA TGCGCCAGCAGTATGATGGGGGGCGCCGGCTATGGCTACACCTTC.

The DNA for the CDR3 is TGTGCCAGCAGTTTATCGCTACCAACCTACGAGCAGTACTTC. Protein sequence: CASSLSLPTYEQYF. V gene TRBV28 combines with J gene TRBJ2-7; D ambiguous. The V gene's germline CDR1 is MDHEN and CDR2 SYDVKM. Trimming took 1 base from V and 2 from J, leaving 9 bases between them. CDR3 size: 14 residues.

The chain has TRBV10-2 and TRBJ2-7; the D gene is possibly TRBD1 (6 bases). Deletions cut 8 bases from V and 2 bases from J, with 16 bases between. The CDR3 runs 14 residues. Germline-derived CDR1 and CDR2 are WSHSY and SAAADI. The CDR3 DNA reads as TGCGCCAGCCGGACTGGGGGCGAGACCTACGAGCAGTACTTC. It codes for CASRTGGETYEQYF.

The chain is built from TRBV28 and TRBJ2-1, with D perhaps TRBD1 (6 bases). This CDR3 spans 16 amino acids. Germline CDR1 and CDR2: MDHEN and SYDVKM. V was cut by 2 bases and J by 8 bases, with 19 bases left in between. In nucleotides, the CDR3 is TGTGCCAGCAGTTTAGGGCTGGGGGCCGTGGGAGATGAGCAGTTCTTC. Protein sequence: CASSLGLGAVGDEQFF. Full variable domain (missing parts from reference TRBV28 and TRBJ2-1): DVKVTQSSRYLVKRTGEKVFLECVQDMDHENMFWYRQDPGLGLRLIYFSYDVKMKEKGDIPEGYSVSREKKERFSLILESASTNQTSMYLCASSLGLGAVGDEQFFGPGTRLTVL.

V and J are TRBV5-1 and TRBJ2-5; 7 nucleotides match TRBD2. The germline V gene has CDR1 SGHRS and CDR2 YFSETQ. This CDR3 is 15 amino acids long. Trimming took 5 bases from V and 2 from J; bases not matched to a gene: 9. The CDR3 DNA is TGCGCCAGCAGTTCGGAGGCGGGAGAACAAGAGACCCAGTACTTC. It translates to CASSSEAGEQETQYF. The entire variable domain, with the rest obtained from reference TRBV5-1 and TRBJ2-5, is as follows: KAGVTQTPRYLIKTRGQQVTLSCSPISGHRSVSWYQQTPGQGLQFLFEYFSETQRNKGNFPGRFSGRQFSNSRSEMNVSTLELGDSALYLCASSSEAGEQETQYFGPGTRLLVL.

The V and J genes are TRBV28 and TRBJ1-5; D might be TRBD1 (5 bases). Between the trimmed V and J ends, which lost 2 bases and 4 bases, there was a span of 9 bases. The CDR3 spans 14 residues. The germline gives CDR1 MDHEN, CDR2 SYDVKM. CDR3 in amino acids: CASSLVRGNQPQHF. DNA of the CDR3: TGTGCCAGCAGTTTAGTACGGGGGAATCAGCCCCAGCATTTT.

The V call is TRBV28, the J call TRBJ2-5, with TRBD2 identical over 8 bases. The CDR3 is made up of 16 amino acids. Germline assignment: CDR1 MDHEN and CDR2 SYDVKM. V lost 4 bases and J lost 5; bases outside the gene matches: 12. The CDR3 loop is CASSSVSGRAWETQYF. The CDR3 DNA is TGTGCCAGCAGTTCTGTTTCCGGGAGGGCCTGGGAGACCCAGTACTTC.